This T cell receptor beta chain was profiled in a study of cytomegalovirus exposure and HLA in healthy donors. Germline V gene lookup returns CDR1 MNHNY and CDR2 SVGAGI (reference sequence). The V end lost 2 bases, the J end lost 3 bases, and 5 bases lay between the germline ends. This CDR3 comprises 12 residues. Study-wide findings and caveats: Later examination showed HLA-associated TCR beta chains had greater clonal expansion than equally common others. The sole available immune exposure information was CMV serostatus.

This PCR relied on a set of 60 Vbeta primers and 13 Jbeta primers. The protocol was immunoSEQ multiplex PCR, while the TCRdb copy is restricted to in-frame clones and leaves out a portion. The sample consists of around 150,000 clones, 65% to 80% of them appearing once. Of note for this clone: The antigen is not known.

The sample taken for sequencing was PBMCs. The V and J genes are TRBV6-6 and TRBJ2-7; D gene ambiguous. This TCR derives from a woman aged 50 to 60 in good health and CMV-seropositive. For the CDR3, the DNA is TGTGCCAGCAGTTACCGGGTCTACGAGCAGTACTTC. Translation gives CASSYRVYEQYF.